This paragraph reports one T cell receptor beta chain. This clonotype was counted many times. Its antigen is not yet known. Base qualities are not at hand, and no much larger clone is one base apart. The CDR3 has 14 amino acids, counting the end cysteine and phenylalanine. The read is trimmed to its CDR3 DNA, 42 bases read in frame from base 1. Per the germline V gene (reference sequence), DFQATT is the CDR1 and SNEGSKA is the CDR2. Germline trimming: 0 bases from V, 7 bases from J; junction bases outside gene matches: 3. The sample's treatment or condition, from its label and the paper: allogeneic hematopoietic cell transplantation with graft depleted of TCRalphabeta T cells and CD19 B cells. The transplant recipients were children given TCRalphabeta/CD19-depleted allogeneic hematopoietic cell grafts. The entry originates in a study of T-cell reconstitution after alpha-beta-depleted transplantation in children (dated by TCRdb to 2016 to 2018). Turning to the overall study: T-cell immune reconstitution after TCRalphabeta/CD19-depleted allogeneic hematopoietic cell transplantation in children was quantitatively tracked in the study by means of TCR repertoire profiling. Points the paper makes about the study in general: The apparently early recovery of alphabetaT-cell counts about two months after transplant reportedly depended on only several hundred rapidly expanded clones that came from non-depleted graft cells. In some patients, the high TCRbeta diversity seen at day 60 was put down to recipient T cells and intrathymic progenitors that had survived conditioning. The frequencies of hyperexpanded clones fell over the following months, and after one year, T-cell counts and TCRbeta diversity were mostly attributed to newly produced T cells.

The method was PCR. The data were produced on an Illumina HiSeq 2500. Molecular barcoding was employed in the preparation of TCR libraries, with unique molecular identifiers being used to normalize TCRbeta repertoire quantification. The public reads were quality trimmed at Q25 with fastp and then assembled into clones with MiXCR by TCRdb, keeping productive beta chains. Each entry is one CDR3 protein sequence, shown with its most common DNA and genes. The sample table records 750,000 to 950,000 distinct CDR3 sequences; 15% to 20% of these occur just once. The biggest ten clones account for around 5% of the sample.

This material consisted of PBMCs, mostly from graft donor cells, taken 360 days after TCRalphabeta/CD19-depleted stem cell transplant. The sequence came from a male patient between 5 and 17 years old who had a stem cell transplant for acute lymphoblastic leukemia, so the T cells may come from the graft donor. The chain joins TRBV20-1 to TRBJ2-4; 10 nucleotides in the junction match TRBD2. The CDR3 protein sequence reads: CSARDLAGVNIQYF. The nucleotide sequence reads TGCAGTGCTAGAGACCTAGCGGGAGTGAACATTCAGTACTTC.